The present TCR beta chain was sequenced within a study of memory CD8 T cells in hepatitis C reinfection. Study overall: Reinfection meant HCV RNA positivity after two negatives ≥60 days apart.

Repertoires were generated with immunoSEQ multiplex PCR, while TCRdb's copy carries only in-frame clones and drops some. Here the sample spans tens of thousands of clones, approximately 89% being singletons. The CDR3 loop spans 15 amino acids. The junction had 7 bases not matched to a gene; V was cut back by 4 bases and J by 7 bases. Germline V CDR1 and CDR2: SGHNT, YYREEE (reference sequence). The time point: pre-reinfection, 55 to 20 weeks before reinfection detection. Sorted cells were sequenced directly ex vivo without any in vitro expansion. Sequencing was performed on naive CD8+ T cells sorted from blood. The chain links TRBV5-4 to TRBJ2-1, with TRBD2 matching over 11 bases. This sequence originates from a man between 18 and 35 years old with hepatitis C virus infection. The CDR3 DNA sequence: TGTGCCAGCAGCCATATAGCGGGGGGGTATAATGAGCAGTTCTTC. This sequence encodes CASSHIAGGYNEQFF.